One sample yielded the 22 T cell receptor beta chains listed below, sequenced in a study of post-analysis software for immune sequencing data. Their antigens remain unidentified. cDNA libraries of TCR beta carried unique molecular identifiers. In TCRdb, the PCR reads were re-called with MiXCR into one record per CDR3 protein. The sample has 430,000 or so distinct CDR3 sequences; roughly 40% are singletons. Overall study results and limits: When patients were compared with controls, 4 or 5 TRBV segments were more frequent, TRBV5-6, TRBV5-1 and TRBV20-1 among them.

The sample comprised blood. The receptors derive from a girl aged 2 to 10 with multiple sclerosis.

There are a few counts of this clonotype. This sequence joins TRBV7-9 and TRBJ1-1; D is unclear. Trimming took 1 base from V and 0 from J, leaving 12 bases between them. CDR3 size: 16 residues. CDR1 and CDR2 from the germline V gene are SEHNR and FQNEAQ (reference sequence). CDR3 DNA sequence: TGTGCCAGCAGCTTAGGGAGGGCGACTTTGAACACTGAAGCTTTCTTT. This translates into CASSLGRATLNTEAFF.

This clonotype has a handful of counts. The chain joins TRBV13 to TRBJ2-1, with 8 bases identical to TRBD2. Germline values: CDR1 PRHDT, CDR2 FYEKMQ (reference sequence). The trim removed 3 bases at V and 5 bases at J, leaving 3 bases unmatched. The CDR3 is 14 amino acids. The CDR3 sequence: CASSLRGVDNEQFF. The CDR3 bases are TGTGCCAGCAGCTTGCGGGGGGTAGACAATGAGCAGTTCTTC.

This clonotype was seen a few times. For the CDR3, the DNA is TGCGCCAGCAGCGATAGGGTAACAGGAGATACGCAGTATTTT. It encodes CASSDRVTGDTQYF. The genes are TRBV5-1 and TRBJ2-3, with D possibly being TRBD1 (5 bases). Germline V lookup: CDR1 SGHRS, CDR2 YFSETQ. The CDR3 spans 14 residues. The V end lost 4 bases, the J end lost 5 bases, and 14 bases lay between the germline ends.

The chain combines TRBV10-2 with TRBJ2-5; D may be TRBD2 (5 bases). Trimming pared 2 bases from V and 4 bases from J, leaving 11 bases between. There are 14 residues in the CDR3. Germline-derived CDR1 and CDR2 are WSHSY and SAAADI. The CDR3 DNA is TGCGCCAGCAGTGAGGCTGGACTTGGAGAGACCCAGTACTTC. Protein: CASSEAGLGETQYF.

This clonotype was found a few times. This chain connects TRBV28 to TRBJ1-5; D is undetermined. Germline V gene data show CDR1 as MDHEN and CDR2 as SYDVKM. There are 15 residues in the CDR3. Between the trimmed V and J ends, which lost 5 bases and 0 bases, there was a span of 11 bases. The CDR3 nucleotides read TGTGCCAGCAGTCCCATTGATTATAGCAATCAGCCCCAGCATTTT. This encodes CASSPIDYSNQPQHF. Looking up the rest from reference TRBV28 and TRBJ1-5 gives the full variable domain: DVKVTQSSRYLVKRTGEKVFLECVQDMDHENMFWYRQDPGLGLRLIYFSYDVKMKEKGDIPEGYSVSREKKERFSLILESASTNQTSMYLCASSPIDYSNQPQHFGDGTRLSIL.

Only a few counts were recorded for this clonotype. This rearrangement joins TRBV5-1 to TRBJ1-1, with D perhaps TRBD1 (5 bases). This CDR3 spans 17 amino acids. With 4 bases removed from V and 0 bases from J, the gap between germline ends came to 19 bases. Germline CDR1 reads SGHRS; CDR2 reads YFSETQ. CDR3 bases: TGCGCCAGCAGCGCCCCCCGAGGGGTGGGCATGAACACTGAAGCTTTCTTT. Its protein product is CASSAPRGVGMNTEAFF.

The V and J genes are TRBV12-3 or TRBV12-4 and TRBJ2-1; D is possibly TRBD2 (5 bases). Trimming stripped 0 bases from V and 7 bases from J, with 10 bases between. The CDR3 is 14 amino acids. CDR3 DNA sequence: TGTGCCAGCAGTTTAGCGCATTGGGAGAATGAGCAGTTCTTC. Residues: CASSLAHWENEQFF.

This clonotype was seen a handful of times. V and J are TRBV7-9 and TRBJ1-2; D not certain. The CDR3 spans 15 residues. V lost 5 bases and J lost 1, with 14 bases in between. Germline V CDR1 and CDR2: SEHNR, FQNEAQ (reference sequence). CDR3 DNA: TGTGCCAGCAGCCCACTGCCCCGGGATAACTATGGCTACACCTTC. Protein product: CASSPLPRDNYGYTF. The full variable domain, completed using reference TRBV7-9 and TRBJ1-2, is DTGVSQNPRHKITKRGQNVTFRCDPISEHNRLYWYRQTLGQGPEFLTYFQNEAQLEKSRLLSDRFSAERPKGSFSTLEIQRTEQGDSAMYLCASSPLPRDNYGYTFGSGTRLTVV.

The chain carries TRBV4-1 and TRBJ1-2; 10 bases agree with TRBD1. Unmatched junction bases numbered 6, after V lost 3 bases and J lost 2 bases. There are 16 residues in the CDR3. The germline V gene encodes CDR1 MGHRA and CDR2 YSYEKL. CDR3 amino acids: CASSHPGQGRNYGYTF. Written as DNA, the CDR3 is TGCGCCAGCAGCCACCCGGGACAGGGGCGAAACTATGGCTACACCTTC.

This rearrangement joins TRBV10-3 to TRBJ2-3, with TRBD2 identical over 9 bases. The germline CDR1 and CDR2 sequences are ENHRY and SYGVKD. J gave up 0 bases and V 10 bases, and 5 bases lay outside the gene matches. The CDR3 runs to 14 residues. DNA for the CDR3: TGTGCCACAGGGACTAGCCCTAGCACAGATACGCAGTATTTT. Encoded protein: CATGTSPSTDTQYF.

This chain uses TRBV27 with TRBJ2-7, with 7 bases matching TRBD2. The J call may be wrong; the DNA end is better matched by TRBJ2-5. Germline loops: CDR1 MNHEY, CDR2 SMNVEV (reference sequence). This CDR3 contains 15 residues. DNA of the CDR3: TGTGCCAGCAGTTTATTCTCGGGGGGCCAAGAGACCCAGTACTTC. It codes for CASSLFSGGQETQYF.

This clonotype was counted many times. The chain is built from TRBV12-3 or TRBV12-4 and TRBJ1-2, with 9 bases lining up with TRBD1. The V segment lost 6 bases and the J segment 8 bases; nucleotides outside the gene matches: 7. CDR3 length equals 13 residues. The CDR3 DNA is TGTGCCAGCAGCCCACAGGGGGCGAGGGGCTACACCTTC. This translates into CASSPQGARGYTF.

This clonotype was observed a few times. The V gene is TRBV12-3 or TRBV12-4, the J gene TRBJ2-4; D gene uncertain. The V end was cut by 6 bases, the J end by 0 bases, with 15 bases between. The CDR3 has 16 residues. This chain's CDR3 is CASSSGSLGAKNIQYF. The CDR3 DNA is TGTGCCAGCAGCTCCGGGTCTTTGGGAGCCAAAAACATTCAGTACTTC.

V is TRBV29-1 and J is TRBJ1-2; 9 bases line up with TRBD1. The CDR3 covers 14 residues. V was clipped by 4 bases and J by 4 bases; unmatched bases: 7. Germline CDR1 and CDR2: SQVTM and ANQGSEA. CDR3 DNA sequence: TGCAGCGTTGCTAAGGGACAGGGTCCCTATGGCTACACCTTC. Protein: CSVAKGQGPYGYTF. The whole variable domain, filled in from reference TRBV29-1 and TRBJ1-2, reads SAVISQKPSRDICQRGTSLTIQCQVDSQVTMMFWYRQQPGQSLTLIATANQGSEATYESGFVIDKFPISRPNLTFSTLTVSNMSPEDSSIYLCSVAKGQGPYGYTFGSGTRLTVV.

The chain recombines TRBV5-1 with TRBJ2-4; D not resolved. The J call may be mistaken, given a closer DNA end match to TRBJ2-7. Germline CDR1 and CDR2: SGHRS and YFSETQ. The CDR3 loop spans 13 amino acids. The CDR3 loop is CASSLQYSYEQYF. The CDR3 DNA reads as TGCGCCAGCAGCTTGCAATACTCCTACGAGCAGTACTTC.

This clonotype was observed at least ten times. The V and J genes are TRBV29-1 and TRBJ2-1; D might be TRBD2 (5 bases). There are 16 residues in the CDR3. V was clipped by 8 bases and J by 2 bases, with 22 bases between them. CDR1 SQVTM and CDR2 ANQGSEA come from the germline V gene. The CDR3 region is CSIQRSPGSAYNEQFF. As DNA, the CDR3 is TGCAGCATTCAGAGATCCCCGGGATCAGCCTACAATGAGCAGTTCTTC.

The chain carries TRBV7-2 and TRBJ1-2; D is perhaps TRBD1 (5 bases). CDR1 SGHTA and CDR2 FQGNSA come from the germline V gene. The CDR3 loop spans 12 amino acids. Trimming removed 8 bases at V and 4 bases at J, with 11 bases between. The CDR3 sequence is CASWGESYGYTF. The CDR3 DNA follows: TGTGCCAGCTGGGGGGAGAGCTATGGCTACACCTTC.

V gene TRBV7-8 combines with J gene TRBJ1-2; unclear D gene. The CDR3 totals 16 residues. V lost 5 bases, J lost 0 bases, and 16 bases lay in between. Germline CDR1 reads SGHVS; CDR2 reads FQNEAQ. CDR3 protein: CASSVPTTEPNYGYTF. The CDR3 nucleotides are TGTGCCAGCAGCGTCCCGACCACAGAACCTAACTATGGCTACACCTTC.

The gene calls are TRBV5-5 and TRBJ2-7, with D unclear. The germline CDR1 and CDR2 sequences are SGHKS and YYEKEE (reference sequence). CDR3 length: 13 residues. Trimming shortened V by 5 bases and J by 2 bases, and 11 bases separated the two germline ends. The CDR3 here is CASSELGTYEQYF. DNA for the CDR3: TGTGCCAGCAGTGAGCTAGGGACCTACGAGCAGTACTTC. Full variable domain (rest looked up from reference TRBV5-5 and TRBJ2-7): DAGVTQSPTHLIKTRGQQVTLRCSPISGHKSVSWYQQVLGQGPQFIFQYYEKEERGRGNFPDRFSARQFPNYSSELNVNALLLGDSALYLCASSELGTYEQYFGPGTRLTVT.

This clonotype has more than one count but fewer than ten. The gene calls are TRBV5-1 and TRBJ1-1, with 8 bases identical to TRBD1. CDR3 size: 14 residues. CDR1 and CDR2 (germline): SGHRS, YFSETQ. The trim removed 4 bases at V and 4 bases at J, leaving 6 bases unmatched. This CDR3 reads CASSPGQGATEAFF. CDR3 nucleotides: TGCGCCAGCAGCCCAGGACAGGGCGCCACTGAAGCTTTCTTT.

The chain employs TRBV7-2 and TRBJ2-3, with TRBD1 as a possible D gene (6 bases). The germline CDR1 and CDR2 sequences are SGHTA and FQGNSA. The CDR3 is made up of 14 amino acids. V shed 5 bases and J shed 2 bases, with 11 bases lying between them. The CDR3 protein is CASSVGQYTDTQYF. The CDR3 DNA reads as TGTGCCAGCAGCGTAGGACAGTACACAGATACGCAGTATTTT.

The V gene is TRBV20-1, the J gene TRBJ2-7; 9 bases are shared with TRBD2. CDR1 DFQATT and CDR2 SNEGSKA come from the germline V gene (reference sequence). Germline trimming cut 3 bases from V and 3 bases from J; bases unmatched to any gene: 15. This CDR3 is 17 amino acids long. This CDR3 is CSARLKPEGLAIYEQYF. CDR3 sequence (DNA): TGCAGTGCTAGGCTCAAACCGGAGGGACTAGCCATCTACGAGCAGTACTTC.